This T cell receptor beta chain was sequenced during a study of blood T cell repertoires in COVID-19. Study context: COVID-19 samples, acute and convalescent, were from the United States, Italy and Spain.

The V gene lost 7 bases and the J gene lost 3 bases, with 19 bases spanning the gap. Germline V gene lookup returns CDR1 SNHLY and CDR2 FYNNEI. CDR3 length equals 15 residues. Seattle participants joined during active infection and were tracked over time. Sequenced by immunoSEQ multiplex PCR; TCRdb stores in-frame clones only, minus some. The sample consists of 300,000 to 400,000 clones, about 87% of them appearing once. The TCR was taken from an older woman with COVID-19, enrolled during active disease. The chain joins TRBV2 to TRBJ2-7, with D perhaps TRBD1 (6 bases). Sequencing was carried out using peripheral blood. Here the CDR3 reads CASIYRDSLVYEQYF. CDR3 sequence (DNA): TGTGCCAGCATCTACAGGGATTCGCTTGTCTACGAGCAGTACTTC.